The T cell receptor beta chain described here comes from a study of T cell responses to AZD1222 COVID-19 vaccine. Comments on this clone: As yet, its antigen is unknown.

Sequenced by immunoSEQ multiplex PCR; TCRdb stores in-frame clones only, minus some. The sample holds under 20,000 clones, around four fifths seen once. Findings and limits, study-wide: Reportedly, nearly half of unique spike TCRs recognized epitopes outside B.1.351/B.1.1.7 mutations. It should be noted that donors were predominantly white British and more often female, and clonal diversity was possibly underestimated.

Trimming pared 3 bases from V and 7 bases from J, leaving 13 bases between. CDR1 and CDR2 from the germline V gene are ENHRY and SYGVKD. The CDR3 contains 13 residues. The sequence derives from an adult who received the AZD1222 COVID-19 vaccine. The V gene is TRBV10-3, the J gene TRBJ2-7, with D possibly matching TRBD2 (6 bases). This specimen was peripheral blood, taken 28 days after the second AZD1222 dose. CDR3 loop: CAISDGGVGEQYF. In DNA, the CDR3 is TGTGCCATCAGTGACGGGGGAGTTGGGGAGCAGTACTTC.